The clone carrying this TCR beta chain was seen at least ten times. The CDR3 end falls 3 residues outside the read, so it is completed with the germline J gene. The data derive from a study of T cell clonality in common variable immunodeficiency. Assay: immunoSEQ multiplex PCR; the TCRdb copy retains only in-frame clones and omits some. The sample contains about 40,000 clones, none of them singletons. The CDR3 sequence is 19 residues long. Germline values: CDR1 DFQATT, CDR2 SNEGSKA (reference sequence). J gave up 0 bases and V 1 base, and 11 bases lay outside the gene matches. The genes are TRBV20-1 and TRBJ2-3; 12 nucleotides line up with TRBD2. Sequencing used peripheral blood mononuclear cells. This receptor was taken from a person between 18 and 69 years old in good health. The part of the CDR3 DNA that was read is TGCAGTGCTAGAGGAATTCCGGGACTAGCGGGCTCTAGCACAGATACG. Protein: CSARGIPGLAGSSTDT. The entire CDR3 sequence reads CSARGIPGLAGSSTDTQYF.